This TCR beta chain was sequenced during a study of immune evolution from preneoplasia to lung adenocarcinoma. The study, taken as a whole, reports: Top clone frequencies peaked in normal lung, apparently declining through invasive adenocarcinoma. Clonality was highest in normal lung, lower in later-stage lesions apparently.

Patient tissue came from resections in Japan or China, 2014–2017. Two lung cancer pathologists independently confirmed each histologic diagnosis. The V gene's germline CDR1 is SGDLS and CDR2 YYNGEE. This CDR3 comprises 16 residues. The ends were cut back, 2 bases at V and 0 bases at J, with 11 bases in the middle. To note about this clone: The antigen remains unidentified.

Profiling relied on immunoSEQ multiplex PCR, and the TCRdb table lists in-frame clones only, not all of them. The repertoire holds 9,900 or so clones, with over 60% as singletons. Sequenced material: FFPE normal lung tissue adjacent to the tumor. The chain carries TRBV9 and TRBJ2-2, with D possibly being TRBD1 (5 bases). The receptor was derived from a person between 60 and 69 years old with lung adenocarcinoma. Some clones in this sample may be carry-over from other donors' samples. CDR3: CASSVQTATNTGELFF. The CDR3 bases are TGTGCCAGCAGCGTCCAGACAGCCACGAACACCGGGGAGCTGTTTTTT. Looking up the rest from reference TRBV9 and TRBJ2-2 gives the full variable domain: DSGVTQTPKHLITATGQRVTLRCSPRSGDLSVYWYQQSLDQGLQFLIQYYNGEERAKGNILERFSAQQFPDLHSELNLSSLELGDSALYFCASSVQTATNTGELFFGEGSRLTVL.